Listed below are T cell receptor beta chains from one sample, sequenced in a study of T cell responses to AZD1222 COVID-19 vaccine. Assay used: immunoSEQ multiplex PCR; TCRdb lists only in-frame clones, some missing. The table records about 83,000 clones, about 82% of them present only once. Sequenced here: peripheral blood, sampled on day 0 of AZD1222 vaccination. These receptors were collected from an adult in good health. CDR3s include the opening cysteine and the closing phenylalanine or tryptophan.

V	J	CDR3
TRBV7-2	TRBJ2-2	CASSSPPGRNTGELFF
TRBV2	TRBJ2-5	CASRDRVGRTQYF
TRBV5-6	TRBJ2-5	CASSLGTVQETQYF
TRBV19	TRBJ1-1	CASSISGANTEAFF
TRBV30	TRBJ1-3	CAWKKQGAGNTIYF
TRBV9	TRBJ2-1	CASSPLAGGVSNEQFF
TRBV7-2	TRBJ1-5	CASSLGKVNQPQHF
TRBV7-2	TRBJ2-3	CASSTSGSTDTQYF
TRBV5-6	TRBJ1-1	CASSLVVAGLVGTEAFF
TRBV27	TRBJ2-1	CASSPLSRSSYNEQFF
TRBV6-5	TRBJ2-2	CASSFGTGWTGELFF
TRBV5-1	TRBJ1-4	CASSFATGTNEKLFF
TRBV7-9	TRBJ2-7	CASAAGGYEQYF
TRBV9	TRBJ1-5	CASSVDGLAAQPQHF
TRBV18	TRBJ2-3	CASSPEWGADLSTDTQYF
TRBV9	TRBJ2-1	CASSVGYNEQFF
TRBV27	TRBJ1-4	CASKTGPGKLFF
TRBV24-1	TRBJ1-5	CATSDGHQPQHF
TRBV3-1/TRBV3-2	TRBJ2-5	CASSLAGGPETQYF
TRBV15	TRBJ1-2	CATSRRQSPYGYTF
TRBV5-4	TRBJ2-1	CASSPGTSGRSSYNEQFF
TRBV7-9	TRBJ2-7	CASSSGNFYEQYF
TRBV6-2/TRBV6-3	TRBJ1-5	CASSRTIQPQHF
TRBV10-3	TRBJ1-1	CAIRGTGVGTEAFF
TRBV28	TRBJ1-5	CASRSPARTGYNQPQHF
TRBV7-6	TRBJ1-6	CASSPTGDNSPLHF